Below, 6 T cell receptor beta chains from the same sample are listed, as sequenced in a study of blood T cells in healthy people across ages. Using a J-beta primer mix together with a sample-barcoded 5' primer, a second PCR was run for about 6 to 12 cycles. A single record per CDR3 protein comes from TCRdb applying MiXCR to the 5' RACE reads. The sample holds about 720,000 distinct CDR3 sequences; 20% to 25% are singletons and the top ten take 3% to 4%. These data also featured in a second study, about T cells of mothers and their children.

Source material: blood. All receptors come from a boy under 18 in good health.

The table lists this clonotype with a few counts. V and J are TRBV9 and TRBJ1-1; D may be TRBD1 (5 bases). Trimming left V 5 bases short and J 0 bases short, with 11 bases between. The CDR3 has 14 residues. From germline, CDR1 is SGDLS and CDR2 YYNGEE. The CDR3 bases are TGTGCCAGCAGAACAGGAGACATGAACACTGAAGCTTTCTTT. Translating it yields CASRTGDMNTEAFF.

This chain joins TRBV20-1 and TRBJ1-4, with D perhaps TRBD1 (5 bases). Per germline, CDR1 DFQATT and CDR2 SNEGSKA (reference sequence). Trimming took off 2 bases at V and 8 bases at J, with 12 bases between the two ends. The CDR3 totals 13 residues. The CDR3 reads CSARSQGGEKLFF. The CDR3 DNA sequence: TGCAGTGCTAGAAGCCAGGGTGGCGAAAAACTGTTTTTT.

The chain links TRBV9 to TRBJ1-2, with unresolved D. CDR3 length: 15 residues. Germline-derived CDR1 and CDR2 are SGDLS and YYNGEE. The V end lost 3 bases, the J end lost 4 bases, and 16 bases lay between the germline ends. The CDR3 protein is CASSGLEGDIYGYTF. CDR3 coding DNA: TGTGCCAGCAGCGGGCTCGAGGGCGATATCTATGGCTACACCTTC.

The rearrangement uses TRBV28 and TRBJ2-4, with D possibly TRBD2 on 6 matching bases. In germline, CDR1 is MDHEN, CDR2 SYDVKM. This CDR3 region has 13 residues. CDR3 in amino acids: CAVQRVPKNIQYF. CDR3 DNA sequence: TGTGCTGTTCAGCGGGTGCCCAAAAACATTCAGTACTTC. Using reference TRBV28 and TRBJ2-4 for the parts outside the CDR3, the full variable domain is DVKVTQSSRYLVKRTGEKVFLECVQDMDHENMFWYRQDPGLGLRLIYFSYDVKMKEKGDIPEGYSVSREKKERFSLILESASTNQTSMYLCAVQRVPKNIQYFGAGTRLSVL.

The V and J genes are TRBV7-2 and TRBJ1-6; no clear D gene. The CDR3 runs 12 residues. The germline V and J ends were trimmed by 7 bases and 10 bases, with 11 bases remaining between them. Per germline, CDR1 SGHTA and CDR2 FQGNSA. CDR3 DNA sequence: TGTGCCAGCACCCACTCGGGGTCACCCCTCCACTTT. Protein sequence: CASTHSGSPLHF.

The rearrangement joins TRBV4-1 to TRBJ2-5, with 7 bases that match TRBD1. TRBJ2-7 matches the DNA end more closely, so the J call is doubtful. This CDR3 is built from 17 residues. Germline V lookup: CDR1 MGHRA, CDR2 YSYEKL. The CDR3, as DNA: TGCGCCAGCAGCCAACGAACAGGGGACCGACGGCGATACGAGCAGTACTTC. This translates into CASSQRTGDRRRYEQYF.